This T cell receptor beta chain was sequenced for a study of blood T cell repertoires in COVID-19. Study in general: There were acute and convalescent COVID-19 samples, and they came from the United States, Italy and Spain. PBMCs, B-cell-depleted T cells, or T cells were the source of the cDNA or gDNA that made up the material.

Germline V CDR1 and CDR2: MNHEY, SVGAGI. The V and J ends lost 5 bases and 0 bases respectively, with 11 bases between them. The CDR3 sequence is 15 residues long. In the original analysis: How many nucleated cells were present was estimated from reference gene primer amplification. This table comes from immunoSEQ multiplex PCR, and its TCRdb copy is limited to in-frame clones, with some not included. V, J and clone size are those of that table, while D and trimming were read from the DNA. This sample has 45,000 or so clones, with about 85% found just once. This clone showed up just once. The V call is TRBV6-5, the J call TRBJ2-1, with D maybe TRBD1 (6 bases). Sequenced sample: peripheral blood. This sequence was found in a man aged 35-49 years with active COVID-19. The CDR3 region is CASSRDTGSYNEQFF. The CDR3 nucleotides read TGTGCCAGCAGTCGGGACACCGGCTCCTACAATGAGCAGTTCTTC.